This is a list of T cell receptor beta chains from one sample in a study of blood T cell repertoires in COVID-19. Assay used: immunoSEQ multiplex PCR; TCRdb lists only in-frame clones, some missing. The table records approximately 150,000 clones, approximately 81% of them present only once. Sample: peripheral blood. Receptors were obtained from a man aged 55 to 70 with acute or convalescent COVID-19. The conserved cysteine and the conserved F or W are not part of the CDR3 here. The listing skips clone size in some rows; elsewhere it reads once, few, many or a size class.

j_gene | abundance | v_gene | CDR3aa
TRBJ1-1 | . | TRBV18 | ASSPRPRASTQNTEAF
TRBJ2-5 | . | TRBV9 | ASSPSGMGLQETQY
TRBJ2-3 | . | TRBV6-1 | ASSETGYTDTQY
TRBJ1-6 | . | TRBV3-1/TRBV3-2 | ASSERVPPNSPLH
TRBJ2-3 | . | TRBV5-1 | ASGAAGARTDTQY
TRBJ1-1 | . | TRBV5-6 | ASSLVWTTNTEAF
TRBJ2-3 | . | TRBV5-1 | ASSLNRGTDTQY
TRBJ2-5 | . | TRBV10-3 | AISEPRGLGETQY
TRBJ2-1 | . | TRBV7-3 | ASSLYPRTSGRNEQF
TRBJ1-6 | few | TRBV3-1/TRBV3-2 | ASSPDEASSYNSPLH